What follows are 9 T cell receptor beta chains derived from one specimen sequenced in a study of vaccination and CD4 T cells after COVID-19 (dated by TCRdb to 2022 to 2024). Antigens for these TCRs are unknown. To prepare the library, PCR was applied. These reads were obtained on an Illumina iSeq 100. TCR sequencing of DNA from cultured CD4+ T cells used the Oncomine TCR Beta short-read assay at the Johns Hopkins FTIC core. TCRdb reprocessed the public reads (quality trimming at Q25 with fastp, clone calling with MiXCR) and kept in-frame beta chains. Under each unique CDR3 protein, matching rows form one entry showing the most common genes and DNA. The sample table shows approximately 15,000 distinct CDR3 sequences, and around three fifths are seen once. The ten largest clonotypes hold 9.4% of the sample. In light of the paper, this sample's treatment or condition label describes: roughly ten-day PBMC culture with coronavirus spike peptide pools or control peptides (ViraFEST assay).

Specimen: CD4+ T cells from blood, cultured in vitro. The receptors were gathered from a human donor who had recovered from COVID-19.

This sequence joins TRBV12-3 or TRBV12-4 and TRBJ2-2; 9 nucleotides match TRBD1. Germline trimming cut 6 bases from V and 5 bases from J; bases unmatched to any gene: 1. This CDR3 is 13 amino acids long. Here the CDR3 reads CASRTGGTGELFF. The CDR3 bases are TGTGCCAGCAGGACAGGGGGGACCGGGGAGCTGTTTTTT.

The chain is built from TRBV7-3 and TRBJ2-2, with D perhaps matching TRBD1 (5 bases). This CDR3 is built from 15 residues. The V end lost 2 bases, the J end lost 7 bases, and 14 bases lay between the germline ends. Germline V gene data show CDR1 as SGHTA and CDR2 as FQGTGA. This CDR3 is CASSLSVGRGGELFF. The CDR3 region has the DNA TGTGCCAGCAGCTTATCGGTGGGGCGAGGCGGGGAGCTGTTTTTT.

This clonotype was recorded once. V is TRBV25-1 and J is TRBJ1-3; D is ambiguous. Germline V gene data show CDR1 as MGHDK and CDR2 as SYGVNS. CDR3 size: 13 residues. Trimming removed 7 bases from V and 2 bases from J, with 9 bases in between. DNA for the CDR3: TGTGCCAGCAAGAGAAACGCTGGAAACACCATATATTTT. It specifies CASKRNAGNTIYF.

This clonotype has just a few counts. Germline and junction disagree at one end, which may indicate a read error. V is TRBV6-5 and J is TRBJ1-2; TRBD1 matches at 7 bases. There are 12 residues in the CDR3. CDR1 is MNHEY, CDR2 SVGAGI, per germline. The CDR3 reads CASSYDRVSPGF. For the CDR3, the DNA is TGTGCCAGCAGTTACGACAGGGTGAGCCCTGGCTTC.

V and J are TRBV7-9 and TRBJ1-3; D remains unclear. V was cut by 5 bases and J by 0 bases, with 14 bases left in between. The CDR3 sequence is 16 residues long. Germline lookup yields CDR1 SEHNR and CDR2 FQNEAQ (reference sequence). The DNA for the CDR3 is TGTGCCAGCAGCCGCATCGGGTCCCTCTCTGGAAACACCATATATTTT. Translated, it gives CASSRIGSLSGNTIYF.

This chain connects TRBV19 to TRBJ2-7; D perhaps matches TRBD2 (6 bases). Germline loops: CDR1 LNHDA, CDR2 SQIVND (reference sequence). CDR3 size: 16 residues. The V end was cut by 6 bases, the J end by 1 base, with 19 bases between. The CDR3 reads CASSRRAGSGSYEQYF. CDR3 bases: TGTGCCAGTAGCAGACGTGCGGGATCCGGTTCCTACGAGCAGTACTTC.

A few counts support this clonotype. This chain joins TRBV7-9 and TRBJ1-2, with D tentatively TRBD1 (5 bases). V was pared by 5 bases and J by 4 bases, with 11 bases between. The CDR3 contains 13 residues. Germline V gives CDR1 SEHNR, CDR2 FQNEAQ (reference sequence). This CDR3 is CASSVTGTYGYTF. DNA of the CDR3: TGTGCCAGCAGCGTAACCGGGACCTATGGCTACACCTTC.

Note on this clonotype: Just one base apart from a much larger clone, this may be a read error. DNA for the CDR3: TGTGCCAGCAGTCCCGGGACAGGGGAAGGCTACACCTTC. It specifies CASSPGTGEGYTF. J is TRBJ1-2 and V is TRBV6-4; TRBD1 agrees at 10 bases. Germline V gives CDR1 MRHNA, CDR2 SNTAGT. Losses at the gene ends were 5 bases for V and 8 bases for J; bases not matched to a gene: 5. CDR3 length: 13 residues.

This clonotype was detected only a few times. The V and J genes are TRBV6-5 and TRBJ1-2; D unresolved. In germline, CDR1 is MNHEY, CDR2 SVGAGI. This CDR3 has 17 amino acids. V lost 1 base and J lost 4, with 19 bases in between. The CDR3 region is CASSYFSRGENPYGYTF. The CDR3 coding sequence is TGTGCCAGCAGTTACTTTTCCCGGGGTGAGAATCCCTATGGCTACACCTTC.